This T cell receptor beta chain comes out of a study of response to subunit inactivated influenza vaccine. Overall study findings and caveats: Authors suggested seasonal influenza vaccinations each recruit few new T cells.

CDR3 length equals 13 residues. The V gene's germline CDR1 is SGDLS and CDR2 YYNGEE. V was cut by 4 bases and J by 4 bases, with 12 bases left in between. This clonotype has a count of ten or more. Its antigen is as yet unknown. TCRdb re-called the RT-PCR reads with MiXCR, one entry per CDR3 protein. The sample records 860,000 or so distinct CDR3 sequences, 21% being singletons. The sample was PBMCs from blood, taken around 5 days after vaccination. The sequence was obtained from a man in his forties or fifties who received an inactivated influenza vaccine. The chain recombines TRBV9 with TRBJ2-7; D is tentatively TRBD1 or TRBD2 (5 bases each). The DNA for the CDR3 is TGTGCCAGCAGCCCCTATGGGGGATACGAGCAGTACTTC. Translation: CASSPYGGYEQYF.